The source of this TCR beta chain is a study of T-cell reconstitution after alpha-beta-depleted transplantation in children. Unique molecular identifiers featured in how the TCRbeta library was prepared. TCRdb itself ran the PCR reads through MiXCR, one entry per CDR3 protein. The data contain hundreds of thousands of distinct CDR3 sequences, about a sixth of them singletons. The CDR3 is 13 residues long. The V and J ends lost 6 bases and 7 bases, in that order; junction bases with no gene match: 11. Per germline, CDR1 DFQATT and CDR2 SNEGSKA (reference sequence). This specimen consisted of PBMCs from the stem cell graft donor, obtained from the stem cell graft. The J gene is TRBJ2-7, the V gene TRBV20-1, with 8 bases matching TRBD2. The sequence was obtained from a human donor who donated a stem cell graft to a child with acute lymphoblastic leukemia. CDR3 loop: CSAKKGLEEEQYF. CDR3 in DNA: TGCAGTGCCAAAAAGGGACTAGAGGAGGAGCAGTACTTC.